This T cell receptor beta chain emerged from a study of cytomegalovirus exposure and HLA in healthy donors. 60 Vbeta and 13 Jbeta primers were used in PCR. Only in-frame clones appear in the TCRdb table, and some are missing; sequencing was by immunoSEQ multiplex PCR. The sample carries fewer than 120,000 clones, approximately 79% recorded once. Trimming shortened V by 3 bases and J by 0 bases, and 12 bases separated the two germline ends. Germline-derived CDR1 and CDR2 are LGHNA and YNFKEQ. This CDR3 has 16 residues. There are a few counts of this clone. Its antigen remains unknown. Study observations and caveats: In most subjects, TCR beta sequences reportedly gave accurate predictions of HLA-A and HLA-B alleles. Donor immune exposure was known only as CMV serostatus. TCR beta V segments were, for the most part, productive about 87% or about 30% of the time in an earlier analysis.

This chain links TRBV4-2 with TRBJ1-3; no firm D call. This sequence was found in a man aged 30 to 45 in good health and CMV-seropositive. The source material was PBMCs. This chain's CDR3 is CASSQIHSDSGNTIYF. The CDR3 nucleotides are TGTGCCAGCAGCCAGATTCACAGTGACTCTGGAAACACCATATATTTT.